The sample holds many counts of the clone carrying this T cell receptor (beta chain). Investigators prepared the TCR beta libraries by applying iRepertoire HTBI primers and Arm-PCR of CDR3 regions. TCRdb reanalysed the multiplex PCR reads using MiXCR and keeps one entry per CDR3 protein. The repertoire holds around 460,000 distinct CDR3 sequences, with roughly 23% as singletons. These data belong to a study of regulatory T cells in long-lasting Graves disease. V lost 6 bases to trimming and J lost 0 bases, with 11 bases between them. This CDR3 contains 14 residues. Germline CDR1 reads SEHNR; CDR2 reads FQNEAQ (reference sequence). The time point is: persistent/refractory GD, antithyroid drugs over 5 years with positive TRAb. RNA extracted from PBMCs served as the sequencing template.

The sequencing used peripheral blood mononuclear cells (PBMCs), collected when the disease was refractory, from a patient treated with antithyroid drugs. This receptor was obtained from a female donor with Graves disease. The rearrangement links TRBV7-9 to TRBJ1-2; the D is unclear. The CDR3 DNA is TGTGCCAGCAGTTCCGGCGTTACTAACTATGGCTACACCTTC. Protein product: CASSSGVTNYGYTF.